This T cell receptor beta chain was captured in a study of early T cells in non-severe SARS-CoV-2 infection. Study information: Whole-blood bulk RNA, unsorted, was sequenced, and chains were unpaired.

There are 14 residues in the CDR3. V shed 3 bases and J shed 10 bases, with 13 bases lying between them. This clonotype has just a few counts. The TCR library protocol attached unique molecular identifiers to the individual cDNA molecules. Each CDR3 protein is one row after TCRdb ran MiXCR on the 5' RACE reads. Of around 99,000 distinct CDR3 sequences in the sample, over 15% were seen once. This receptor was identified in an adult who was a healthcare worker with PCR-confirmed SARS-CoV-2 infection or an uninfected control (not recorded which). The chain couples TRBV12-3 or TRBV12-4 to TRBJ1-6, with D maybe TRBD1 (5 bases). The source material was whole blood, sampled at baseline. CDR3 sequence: CASSFQGLGSPLHF. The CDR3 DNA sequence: TGTGCCAGCAGTTTCCAGGGACTCGGGTCACCCCTCCACTTT.